This T cell receptor beta chain was recovered during a study of T-cell reconstitution after alpha-beta-depleted transplantation in children. The TCRbeta library incorporated unique molecular identifiers. TCRdb re-called the PCR reads with MiXCR, one entry per CDR3 protein. The table lists more than 400,000 distinct CDR3 sequences, approximately 42% of them singletons. This clonotype has a single count. Its matching antigen is unknown. The V end was cut by 4 bases, the J end by 5 bases, with 10 bases between. The CDR3 totals 12 residues. Germline V lookup: CDR1 SGHRS, CDR2 YFSETQ. Study-level points and caveats: T cells produced anew were the main source of T-cell counts and diversity one year after transplant. Approximately two months post-transplant, alpha-beta T cells reportedly originated from several hundred expanded graft clones.

The chain is built from TRBV5-1 and TRBJ2-7; tentative D call: TRBD1 (5 bases). The source of this sequence is a girl under 10 years old with aplastic anemia, due to receive a stem cell transplant. Here the sequenced sample was PBMCs, taken before TCRalphabeta/CD19-depleted stem cell transplant. As DNA, the CDR3 is TGCGCCAGCAGCCTTCAGGGCCACGAGCAGTACTTC. It encodes CASSLQGHEQYF.